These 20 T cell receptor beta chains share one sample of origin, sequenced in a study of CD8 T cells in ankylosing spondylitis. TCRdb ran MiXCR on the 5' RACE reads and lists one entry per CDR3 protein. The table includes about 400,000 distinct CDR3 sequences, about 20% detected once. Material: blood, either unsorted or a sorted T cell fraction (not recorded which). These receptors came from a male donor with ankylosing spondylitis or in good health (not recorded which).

Here the CDR3 reads CAWSVGANTEAFF. As DNA, the CDR3 is TGTGCCTGGAGTGTAGGGGCGAACACTGAAGCTTTCTTT. The chain links TRBV30 to TRBJ1-1, with a tentative D call TRBD1 (5 bases). This CDR3 is built from 13 residues. Germline V gene sequence: CDR1 GTSNPN, CDR2 SVGIG (reference sequence). V lost 0 bases to trimming and J lost 1 base, with 6 bases between them.

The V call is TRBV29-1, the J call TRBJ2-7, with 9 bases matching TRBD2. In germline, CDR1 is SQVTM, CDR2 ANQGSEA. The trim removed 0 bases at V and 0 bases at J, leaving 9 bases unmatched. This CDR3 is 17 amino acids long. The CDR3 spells CSVEDRGASGASYEQYF. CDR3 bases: TGCAGCGTTGAAGATCGGGGAGCTAGCGGGGCCTCCTACGAGCAGTACTTC.

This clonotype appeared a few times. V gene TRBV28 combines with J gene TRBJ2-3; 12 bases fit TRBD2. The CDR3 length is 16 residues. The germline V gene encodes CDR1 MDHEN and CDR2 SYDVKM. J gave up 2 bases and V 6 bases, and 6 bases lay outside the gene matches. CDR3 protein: CASSSRLAGDTDTQYF. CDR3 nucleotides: TGTGCCAGCAGCTCCAGACTAGCGGGGGACACAGATACGCAGTATTTT.

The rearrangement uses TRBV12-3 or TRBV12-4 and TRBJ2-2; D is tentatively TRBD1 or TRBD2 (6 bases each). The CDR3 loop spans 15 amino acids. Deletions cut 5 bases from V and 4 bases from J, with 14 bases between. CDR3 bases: TGTGCCAGCAGTAACGGGGGACACCCCACCGGGGAGCTGTTTTTT. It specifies CASSNGGHPTGELFF.

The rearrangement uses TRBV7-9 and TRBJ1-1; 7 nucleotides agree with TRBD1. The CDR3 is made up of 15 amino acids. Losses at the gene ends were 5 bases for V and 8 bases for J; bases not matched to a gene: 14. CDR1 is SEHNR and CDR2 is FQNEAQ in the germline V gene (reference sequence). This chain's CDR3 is CASSNTGARSSEAFF. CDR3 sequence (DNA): TGTGCCAGCAGCAATACAGGGGCACGGTCGTCCGAAGCTTTCTTT.

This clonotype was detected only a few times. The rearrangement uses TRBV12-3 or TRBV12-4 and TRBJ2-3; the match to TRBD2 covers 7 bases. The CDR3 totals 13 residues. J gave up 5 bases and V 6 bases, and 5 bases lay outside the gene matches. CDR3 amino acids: CASREREGDTQYF. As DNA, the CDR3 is TGTGCCAGCAGGGAGAGGGAGGGAGATACGCAGTATTTT.

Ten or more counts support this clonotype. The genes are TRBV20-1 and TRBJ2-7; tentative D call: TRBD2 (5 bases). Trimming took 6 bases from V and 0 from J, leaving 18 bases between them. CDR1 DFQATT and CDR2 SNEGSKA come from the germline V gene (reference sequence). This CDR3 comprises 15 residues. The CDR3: CSADRASLLSYEQYF. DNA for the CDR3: TGCAGTGCAGACCGGGCTAGCCTTCTCTCCTACGAGCAGTACTTC.

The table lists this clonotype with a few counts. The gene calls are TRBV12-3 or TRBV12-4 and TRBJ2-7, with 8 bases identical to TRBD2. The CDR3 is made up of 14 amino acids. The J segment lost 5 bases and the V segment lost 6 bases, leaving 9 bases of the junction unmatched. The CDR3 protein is CASRAAGGVDEQYF. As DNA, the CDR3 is TGTGCCAGCAGAGCGGCGGGGGGCGTCGACGAGCAGTACTTC.

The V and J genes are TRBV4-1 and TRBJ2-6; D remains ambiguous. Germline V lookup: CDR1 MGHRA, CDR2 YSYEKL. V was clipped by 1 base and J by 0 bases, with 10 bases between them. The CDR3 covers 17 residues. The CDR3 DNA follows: TGCGCCAGCAGCCAAGTGGGCAGTCTCTCTGGGGCCAACGTCCTGACTTTC. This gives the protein CASSQVGSLSGANVLTF.

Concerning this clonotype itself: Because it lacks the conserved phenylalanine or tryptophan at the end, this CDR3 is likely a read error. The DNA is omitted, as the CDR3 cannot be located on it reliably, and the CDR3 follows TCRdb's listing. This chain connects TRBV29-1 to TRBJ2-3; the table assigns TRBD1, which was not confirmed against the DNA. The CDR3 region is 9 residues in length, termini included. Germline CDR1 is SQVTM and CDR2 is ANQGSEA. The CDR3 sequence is CSDGTGRFP.

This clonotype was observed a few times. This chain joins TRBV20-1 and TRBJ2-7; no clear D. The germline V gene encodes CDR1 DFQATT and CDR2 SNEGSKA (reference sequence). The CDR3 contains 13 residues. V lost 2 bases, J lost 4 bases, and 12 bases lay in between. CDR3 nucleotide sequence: TGCAGTGCTAGATTTTGGGGTACATACGAGCAGTACTTC. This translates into CSARFWGTYEQYF.

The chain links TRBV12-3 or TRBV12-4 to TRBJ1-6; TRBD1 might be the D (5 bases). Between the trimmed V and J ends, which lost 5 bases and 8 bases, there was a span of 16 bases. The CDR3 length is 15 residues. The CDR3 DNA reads TGTGCCAGCAGTCACCCGATCGGGGGATATTCACCCCTCCACTTT. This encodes CASSHPIGGYSPLHF.

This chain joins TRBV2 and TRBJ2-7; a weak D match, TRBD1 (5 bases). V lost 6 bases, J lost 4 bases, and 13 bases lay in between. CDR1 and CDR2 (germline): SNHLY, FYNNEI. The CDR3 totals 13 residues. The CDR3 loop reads CASSQPQGYEQYF. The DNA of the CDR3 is TGTGCCAGCAGCCAACCCCAGGGTTACGAGCAGTACTTC.

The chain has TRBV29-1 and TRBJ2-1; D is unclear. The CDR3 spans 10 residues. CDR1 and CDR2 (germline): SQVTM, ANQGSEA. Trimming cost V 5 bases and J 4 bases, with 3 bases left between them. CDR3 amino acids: CSVIYNEQFF. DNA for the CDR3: TGCAGCGTTATATACAATGAGCAGTTCTTC.

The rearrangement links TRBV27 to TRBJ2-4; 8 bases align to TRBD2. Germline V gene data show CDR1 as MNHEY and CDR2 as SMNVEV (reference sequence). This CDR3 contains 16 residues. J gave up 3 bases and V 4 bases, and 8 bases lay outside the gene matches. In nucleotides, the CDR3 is TGTGCCAGCAGTTCACTCGGGGGGGCCGGCAAAAACATTCAGTACTTC. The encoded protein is CASSSLGGAGKNIQYF.

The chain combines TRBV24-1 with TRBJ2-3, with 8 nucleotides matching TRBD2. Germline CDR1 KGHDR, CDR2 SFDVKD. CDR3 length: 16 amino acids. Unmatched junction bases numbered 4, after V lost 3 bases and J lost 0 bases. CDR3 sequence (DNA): TGTGCCACCAGTGATACTAGCGGAGAAAGCACAGATACGCAGTATTTT. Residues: CATSDTSGESTDTQYF.

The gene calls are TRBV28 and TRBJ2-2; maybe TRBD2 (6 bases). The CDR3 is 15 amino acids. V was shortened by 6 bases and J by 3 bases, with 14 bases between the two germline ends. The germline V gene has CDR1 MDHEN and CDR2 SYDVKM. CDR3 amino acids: CASRAGRYDTGELFF. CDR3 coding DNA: TGTGCCAGCAGGGCGGGGCGTTATGACACCGGGGAGCTGTTTTTT.

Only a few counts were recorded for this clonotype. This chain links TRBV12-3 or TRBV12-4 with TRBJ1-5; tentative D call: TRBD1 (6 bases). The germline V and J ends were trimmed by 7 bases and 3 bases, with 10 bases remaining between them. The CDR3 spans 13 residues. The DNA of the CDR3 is TGTGCCAGCACCCGGGACACCAATCAGCCCCAGCATTTT. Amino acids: CASTRDTNQPQHF.

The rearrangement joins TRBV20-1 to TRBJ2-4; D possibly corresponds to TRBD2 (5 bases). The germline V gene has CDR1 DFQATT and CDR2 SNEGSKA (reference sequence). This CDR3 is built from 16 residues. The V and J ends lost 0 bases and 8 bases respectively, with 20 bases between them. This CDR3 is CSARDGVEVAGDIQYF. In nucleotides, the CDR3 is TGCAGTGCTAGAGACGGGGTTGAGGTAGCTGGGGACATTCAGTACTTC.

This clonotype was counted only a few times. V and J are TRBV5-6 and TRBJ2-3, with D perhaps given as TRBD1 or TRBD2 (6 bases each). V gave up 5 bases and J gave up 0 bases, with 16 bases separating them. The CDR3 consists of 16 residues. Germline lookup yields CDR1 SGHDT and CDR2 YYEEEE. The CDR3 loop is CASSLGGQGSTDTQYF. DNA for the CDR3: TGTGCCAGCAGTCTTGGGGGGCAAGGGAGCACAGATACGCAGTATTTT.